The 17 T cell receptor beta chains below were found in one sample sequenced in a study of identical twins. One entry per CDR3 protein results from TCRdb running MiXCR on the 5' RACE reads. The sample contains some 460,000 distinct CDR3 sequences, around 14% of which appear only once. This sample also appeared in a second study, on yellow fever vaccine responses in identical twins.

Material: CD4+ T cells sorted from blood. Source of these receptors: a woman aged 18-29 years in good health.

This clonotype was observed a handful of times. The V and J genes are TRBV11-2 and TRBJ2-7, with TRBD1 matching 8 bases. The CDR3 spans 15 residues. Trimming removed 1 base from V and 3 bases from J; junction bases left unmatched: 5. CDR1 and CDR2 (germline): SGHAT, FQNNGV. CDR3 loop: CASSLVPDRVYEQYF. CDR3 DNA sequence: TGTGCCAGCAGCTTAGTTCCGGACAGGGTCTACGAGCAGTACTTC.

This clonotype showed up many times. CDR3 bases: TGTGCCAGCAGCCAAGATCGGGTCTATGGCTACACCTTC. It yields the protein CASSQDRVYGYTF. The chain couples TRBV3-1 to TRBJ1-2, with no clear D. Trimming removed 0 bases at V and 4 bases at J, with 6 bases between. The CDR3 sequence is 13 residues long. Germline CDR1 reads LGHDT; CDR2 reads YNNKEL (reference sequence).

This clonotype was seen only a few times. V is TRBV4-2 and J is TRBJ2-1; D unclear. Looked up from germline, CDR1 is LGHNA and CDR2 is YNFKEQ. The V and J ends lost 0 bases and 5 bases respectively, with 5 bases between them. The CDR3 sequence is 13 residues long. As DNA, the CDR3 is TGTGCCAGCAGCCAAGACTATAACAATGAGCAGTTCTTC. It encodes CASSQDYNNEQFF.

This clonotype was found a few times. The genes are TRBV6-4 and TRBJ2-2; TRBD2 is a possible D gene (6 bases). The CDR3 is 15 residues long. Germline CDR1 is MRHNA and CDR2 is SNTAGT. Trimming removed 4 bases at V and 7 bases at J, with 16 bases between. The CDR3 protein is CASSASPGLLGELFF. In DNA form, the CDR3 reads TGTGCCAGCAGTGCGTCCCCGGGACTTCTCGGGGAGCTGTTTTTT.

This clonotype occurred many times. In DNA form, the CDR3 reads TGCAGCGTTGAACCTGGACAGGGACCAAGGTCGGGTGGCTACACCTTC. Translated: CSVEPGQGPRSGGYTF. The V gene is TRBV29-1, the J gene TRBJ1-2; 8 nucleotides align to TRBD1. Germline-derived CDR1 and CDR2 are SQVTM and ANQGSEA. V lost 2 bases, J lost 7 bases, and 15 bases stayed unmatched. CDR3 length equals 16 residues.

This clonotype was detected many times. The CDR3 region has the DNA TGTGCCAGCAGCTTAGCAGGCCCGGGCACCGGGGAGCTGTTTTTT. It is translated as CASSLAGPGTGELFF. The rearrangement joins TRBV7-9 to TRBJ2-2, with D unresolved. There are 15 residues in the CDR3. Trimming left V 0 bases short and J 4 bases short, with 9 bases between. CDR1 is SEHNR and CDR2 is FQNEAQ in the germline V gene (reference sequence).

This clonotype was recorded a few times. The rearrangement links TRBV15 to TRBJ2-7, with D perhaps matching TRBD1 or TRBD2 (6 bases each). Germline loops: CDR1 LNHNV, CDR2 YYDKDF (reference sequence). The V end lost 2 bases, the J end lost 3 bases, and 11 bases lay between the germline ends. The CDR3 sequence is 14 residues long. The CDR3 nucleotides are TGTGCCACCAGCAGACCCGGGGGCCGCTACGAGCAGTACTTC. This sequence encodes CATSRPGGRYEQYF.

This clonotype has more than one count but fewer than ten. The rearrangement joins TRBV3-1 to TRBJ2-3; 10 nucleotides agree with TRBD2. This CDR3 is built from 15 residues. The J segment lost 7 bases and the V segment lost 0 bases, leaving 4 bases of the junction unmatched. The germline CDR1 and CDR2 sequences are LGHDT and YNNKEL (reference sequence). The CDR3 DNA is TGTGCCAGCAGCCAAGATACTAGCGGGGTCAATACGCAGTATTTT. Translation gives CASSQDTSGVNTQYF.

This clonotype was detected only a few times. The chain joins TRBV10-3 to TRBJ2-2; D not certain. Trimming stripped 2 bases from V and 8 bases from J, with 6 bases between. The CDR3 loop spans 12 amino acids. Germline V gives CDR1 ENHRY, CDR2 SYGVKD. CDR3 sequence reads: CAISEVVGELFF. The DNA for the CDR3 is TGTGCCATCAGTGAGGTTGTAGGGGAGCTGTTTTTT.

This clonotype turned up a few times. The gene calls are TRBV28 and TRBJ2-2; 10 nucleotides line up with TRBD2. The trim removed 5 bases at V and 1 base at J, leaving 7 bases unmatched. This CDR3 region has 17 residues. CDR1 is MDHEN, CDR2 SYDVKM, per germline. CDR3 coding DNA: TGTGCCAGCAGTGCACGAGCGGGAGGGTTGAACACCGGGGAGCTGTTTTTT. It specifies CASSARAGGLNTGELFF. Filled out from reference TRBV28 and TRBJ2-2, the complete variable domain reads DVKVTQSSRYLVKRTGEKVFLECVQDMDHENMFWYRQDPGLGLRLIYFSYDVKMKEKGDIPEGYSVSREKKERFSLILESASTNQTSMYLCASSARAGGLNTGELFFGEGSRLTVL.

This clonotype occurred many times. The rearrangement joins TRBV5-1 to TRBJ2-2; D gene unclear. Germline CDR1 and CDR2: SGHRS and YFSETQ. The length of the CDR3 is 15 residues. V was clipped by 1 base and J by 3 bases, with 10 bases between them. The CDR3: CASSLFQEYTGELFF. The CDR3 DNA reads as TGCGCCAGCAGCTTGTTTCAGGAGTACACCGGGGAGCTGTTTTTT.

This clonotype was seen a single time. The junction and the germline gene differ at one end; a read error may be behind it. The J gene is TRBJ2-7, the V gene TRBV7-6, with TRBD1 as a possible D gene (7 bases). CDR1 SGHVS and CDR2 FNYEAQ come from the germline V gene. CDR3 length: 15 residues. The CDR3 sequence is CASSLDRAGSYEQYF. CDR3 DNA sequence: TGTGCCAGCAGTTTAGACAGGGCGGGAAGCTACGAGCAGTACTTC.

This chain connects TRBV7-9 to TRBJ1-4, with D tentatively TRBD1 (6 bases). CDR3 length: 15 amino acids. The V end was cut by 1 base, the J end by 8 bases, with 14 bases between. Germline lookup yields CDR1 SEHNR and CDR2 FQNEAQ (reference sequence). The CDR3 region is CASSLVEGVGEKLFF. In DNA, the CDR3 is TGTGCCAGCAGCTTAGTTGAGGGGGTTGGCGAAAAACTGTTTTTT.

This clonotype was counted only a few times. The gene calls are TRBV5-1 and TRBJ2-4, with 8 bases lining up with TRBD2. The CDR3 runs 17 residues. The junction had 6 bases not matched to a gene; V was cut back by 1 base and J by 0 bases. Germline assignment: CDR1 SGHRS and CDR2 YFSETQ. Here the CDR3 DNA reads TGCGCCAGCAGCTTGAGCACTAGCGGCTTAGCCAAAAACATTCAGTACTTC. It yields the protein CASSLSTSGLAKNIQYF.

In this sample, this clonotype turned up a few times. V and J are TRBV28 and TRBJ1-1; 9 nucleotides align to TRBD1. This CDR3 comprises 15 residues. Unmatched junction bases numbered 10, after V lost 7 bases and J lost 4 bases. CDR1 is MDHEN, CDR2 SYDVKM, per germline. In DNA form, the CDR3 reads TGTGCCAGCACCTTATCCGGGACAGGGACCACTGAAGCTTTCTTT. It codes for CASTLSGTGTTEAFF. The variable domain in full, completed from reference TRBV28 and TRBJ1-1, reads DVKVTQSSRYLVKRTGEKVFLECVQDMDHENMFWYRQDPGLGLRLIYFSYDVKMKEKGDIPEGYSVSREKKERFSLILESASTNQTSMYLCASTLSGTGTTEAFFGQGTRLTVV.

The chain is built from TRBV7-3 and TRBJ2-7; 7 positions match TRBD1. Per the germline V gene, CDR1 is SGHTA and CDR2 is FQGTGA. V was pared by 5 bases and J by 5 bases, with 6 bases of the junction left unmatched. CDR3 size: 13 residues. The CDR3 DNA reads as TGTGCCAGCAGCAAGACAGGGTCCGACGAGCAGTACTTC. Translation: CASSKTGSDEQYF.

There are a few counts of this clonotype. The chain carries TRBV5-1 and TRBJ2-5; 12 bases are shared with TRBD2. This CDR3 contains 16 residues. V lost 4 bases, J lost 5 bases, and 9 bases stayed unmatched. Germline-derived CDR1 and CDR2 are SGHRS and YFSETQ. CDR3 region: CASSPPTSGGMETQYF. Here the CDR3 DNA reads TGCGCCAGCAGCCCCCCTACTAGCGGGGGGATGGAGACCCAGTACTTC.